The sequence of this T cell receptor (beta chain) was determined in a study of regulatory T cells in long-lasting Graves disease. Stated time point: newly diagnosed GD, antithyroid drugs for less than 3 months. The TCR library was made from RNA that had been extracted from PBMCs in TRIzol. Regarding the study as a whole: New patients shared 1,000 or so public clonotypes, and persistent patients shared more, with 2,741.

Construction of the TCR beta libraries employed iRepertoire HTBI primers in conjunction with Arm-PCR of CDR3 regions. TCRdb reprocessed the multiplex PCR reads with MiXCR, giving one entry per CDR3 protein. The sample carries roughly 420,000 distinct CDR3 sequences, 15% to 19% recorded once. In this sample, this clonotype turned up many times. Its antigen is unknown. Germline CDR1 SEHNR, CDR2 FQNEAQ (reference sequence). V was trimmed by 1 base and J by 2 bases, leaving 20 bases between them. The CDR3 loop spans 18 amino acids. The clonotype was recovered from a female donor with Graves disease. Sample: peripheral blood mononuclear cells (PBMCs), taken at new diagnosis, from a patient treated with antithyroid drugs. The chain carries TRBV7-9 and TRBJ2-5; D is undetermined. The CDR3 DNA reads TGTGCCAGCAGCTTAGAACGGGCGTATCCCCAAACACAAGAGACCCAGTACTTC. Its translation is CASSLERAYPQTQETQYF.